The 5 T cell receptor beta chains reported below all come from one sample, sequenced in a study of OX40 agonist ivuxolimab in advanced cancers. Library generation was performed with the immunoSEQ multiplex PCR assay. Here the immuneACCESS table is served through TCRdb, limited to in-frame sequences with V and J called. Missing clones are a known gap in these copies; in checked studies unresolved V genes cover under half, and the rest lacks a known reason. A total of about 72,000 clones appear in this sample, nearly 90% of them only once. 2.5% of the sample rests with the top ten. The source was CD4+ or CD8+ T cells sorted from blood, collected in a trial of the OX40 agonist ivuxolimab. These receptor sequences come from an adult with an advanced solid tumor such as melanoma, head and neck, liver or kidney cancer.

The sample holds one count of this clone. The genes are TRBV10-3 and TRBJ2-1, with a weak D call TRBD1 (7 bases). V was shortened by 0 bases and J by 5 bases, with 20 bases between the two germline ends. Looked up from germline, CDR1 is ENHRY and CDR2 is SYGVKD. The CDR3 is made up of 18 amino acids. CDR3 in DNA: TGTGCCATCAGTGAGTCGGATAGGGGGGCAGGGGGGAACAATGAGCAGTTCTTC. Its protein is CAISESDRGAGGNNEQFF.

V and J are TRBV19 and TRBJ1-5; D may be TRBD1 (5 bases). The germline V gene encodes CDR1 LNHDA and CDR2 SQIVND (reference sequence). This CDR3 is 15 amino acids long. The germline V and J ends were trimmed by 3 bases and 6 bases, with 15 bases remaining between them. The CDR3 protein is CASSILRVSSQPQHF. In DNA form, the CDR3 reads TGTGCCAGTAGTATCCTCAGGGTTTCGAGTCAGCCCCAGCATTTT. Full variable domain (missing parts from reference TRBV19 and TRBJ1-5): DGGITQSPKYLFRKEGQNVTLSCEQNLNHDAMYWYRQDPGQGLRLIYYSQIVNDFQKGDIAEGYSVSREKKESFPLTVTSAQKNPTAFYLCASSILRVSSQPQHFGDGTRLSIL.

The chain uses TRBV28 and TRBJ1-4; maybe TRBD1 (5 bases). V dropped 5 bases and J dropped 5 bases, with 12 bases sitting between them. CDR3 length: 14 residues. CDR1 and CDR2 (germline): MDHEN, SYDVKM. The CDR3 sequence: CASSLTAFNEKLFF. In nucleotides, the CDR3 is TGTGCCAGCAGTCTGACAGCGTTCAATGAAAAACTGTTTTTT.

The gene calls are TRBV4-2 and TRBJ1-6; no firm D call. The CDR3 sequence is 14 residues long. Trimming took off 0 bases at V and 6 bases at J, with 6 bases between the two ends. CDR1 LGHNA and CDR2 YNFKEQ come from the germline V gene. The CDR3 DNA reads as TGTGCCAGCAGCCAAGAACAGCGTAATTCACCCCTCCACTTT. It translates to CASSQEQRNSPLHF.

The chain uses TRBV28 and TRBJ1-5; the D is unclear. Germline CDR1 is MDHEN and CDR2 is SYDVKM. V was clipped by 1 base and J by 1 base, with 20 bases between them. CDR3 length equals 19 residues. The CDR3 is CASSLFSLTRAGSNQPQHF. As DNA, the CDR3 is TGTGCCAGCAGTTTATTTTCTCTGACAAGGGCGGGGAGCAATCAGCCCCAGCATTTT. Complete variable domain (other parts from reference TRBV28 and TRBJ1-5): DVKVTQSSRYLVKRTGEKVFLECVQDMDHENMFWYRQDPGLGLRLIYFSYDVKMKEKGDIPEGYSVSREKKERFSLILESASTNQTSMYLCASSLFSLTRAGSNQPQHFGDGTRLSIL.